Shown below are 14 T cell receptor beta chains from a single sample sequenced in a study of blood T cell repertoires in COVID-19. The data were produced by immunoSEQ multiplex PCR, yet TCRdb's version contains in-frame clones alone and is incomplete. The sample has about 160,000 clones, about 92% seen once. The sample was peripheral blood. These receptors were taken from a man between 25 and 39 years old with COVID-19, enrolled during active disease.

The V gene is TRBV9, the J gene TRBJ2-3; D gene ambiguous. The CDR3 spans 11 residues. Per germline, CDR1 SGDLS and CDR2 YYNGEE. The germline V and J ends were trimmed by 4 bases and 2 bases, with 2 bases remaining between them. CDR3 amino acids: CASSLTDTQYF. The CDR3 DNA follows: TGTGCCAGCAGCCTCACAGATACGCAGTATTTT.

V and J are TRBV7-9 and TRBJ2-1; 8 bases are shared with TRBD1. With V trimmed by 5 bases and J by 2 bases, 5 bases remained unmatched. CDR1 and CDR2 (germline): SEHNR, FQNEAQ (reference sequence). The CDR3 has 15 residues. CDR3 in amino acids: CASSPRQGPYNEQFF. The CDR3 nucleotides are TGTGCCAGCAGCCCCCGACAGGGGCCCTACAATGAGCAGTTCTTC.

This clone was found once. V is TRBV5-4 and J is TRBJ1-1, with D unclear. This CDR3 region has 17 residues. Germline CDR1 reads SGHNT; CDR2 reads YYREEE (reference sequence). Between the trimmed V and J ends, which lost 4 bases and 0 bases, there was a span of 19 bases. DNA for the CDR3: TGTGCCAGCAGCCACTCGCCGGACTTAGGAATGAACACTGAAGCTTTCTTT. It translates to CASSHSPDLGMNTEAFF.

The V and J genes are TRBV15 and TRBJ2-5; D uncertain. CDR1 is LNHNV and CDR2 is YYDKDF in the germline V gene (reference sequence). The V gene lost 4 bases and the J gene lost 4 bases, with 7 bases spanning the gap. This CDR3 spans 12 amino acids. As DNA, the CDR3 is TGTGCCACCAGCATACGAGGAGAGACCCAGTACTTC. Translation: CATSIRGETQYF.

The chain uses TRBV2 and TRBJ2-7, with D perhaps matching TRBD2 (5 bases). CDR3 size: 13 residues. Germline V CDR1 and CDR2: SNHLY, FYNNEI. The V gene lost 4 bases and the J gene lost 7 bases, with 14 bases spanning the gap. The CDR3 DNA follows: TGTGCCAGCAGTGGTCACCAAACGGGGGAGCAGTACTTC. Protein sequence: CASSGHQTGEQYF.

The CDR3 reads CASSRTGAPFYNEQFF. For the CDR3, the DNA is TGTGCCAGCAGTCGGACAGGGGCCCCCTTTTACAATGAGCAGTTCTTC. The chain recombines TRBV11-2 with TRBJ2-1; TRBD1 matches 9 bases. This CDR3 is built from 16 residues. J gave up 4 bases and V 6 bases, and 10 bases lay outside the gene matches. The V gene's germline CDR1 is SGHAT and CDR2 FQNNGV. The whole variable domain, remainder taken from reference TRBV11-2 and TRBJ2-1, is EAGVAQSPRYKIIEKRQSVAFWCNPISGHATLYWYQQILGQGPKLLIQFQNNGVVDDSQLPKDRFSAERLKGVDSTLKIQPAKLEDSAVYLCASSRTGAPFYNEQFFGPGTRLTVL.

In its sample, this clone was seen once. The chain uses TRBV7-3 and TRBJ1-1, with D possibly being TRBD1 (6 bases). V was cut by 5 bases and J by 1 base, with 17 bases left in between. Germline CDR1 and CDR2: SGHTA and FQGTGA. This CDR3 has 16 amino acids. The CDR3 coding sequence is TGTGCCAGCAGCCCGACCCCAGGGGCTGGGAACACTGAAGCTTTCTTT. Translated, it gives CASSPTPGAGNTEAFF. The variable domain in full, completed from reference TRBV7-3 and TRBJ1-1, reads GAGVSQTPSNKVTEKGKYVELRCDPISGHTALYWYRQSLGQGPEFLIYFQGTGAADDSGLPNDRFFAVRPEGSVSTLKIQRTERGDSAVYLCASSPTPGAGNTEAFFGQGTRLTVV.

The chain couples TRBV29-1 to TRBJ2-7; 7 bases are a match to TRBD2. The CDR3 is made up of 12 amino acids. Trimming removed 1 base from V and 6 bases from J; junction bases left unmatched: 3. CDR1 and CDR2 (germline): SQVTM, ANQGSEA. The CDR3 region is CSVEGAGREQYF. Here the CDR3 DNA reads TGCAGCGTTGAAGGAGCGGGGCGCGAGCAGTACTTC.

The chain recombines TRBV7-2 with TRBJ1-4; D gene unclear. The length of the CDR3 is 12 residues. Germline values: CDR1 SGHTA, CDR2 FQGNSA. V was trimmed by 6 bases and J by 8 bases, leaving 10 bases between them. The DNA for the CDR3 is TGTGCCAGCAGAGTCGATGGCGAAAAACTGTTTTTT. It is translated as CASRVDGEKLFF.

This chain links TRBV28 with TRBJ1-4; the match to TRBD1 covers 8 bases. The CDR3 sequence is 14 residues long. The germline CDR1 and CDR2 sequences are MDHEN and SYDVKM. After removal of 6 bases from V and 3 bases from J, the junction contained 3 bases not matched to a gene. The CDR3 sequence: CASSQQGANEKLFF. The CDR3 nucleotides read TGTGCCAGCAGCCAACAGGGGGCTAATGAAAAACTGTTTTTT.

The chain employs TRBV20-1 and TRBJ2-1, with D possibly being TRBD1 (6 bases). The CDR3 runs 11 residues. Germline V gene lookup returns CDR1 DFQATT and CDR2 SNEGSKA (reference sequence). Trimming removed 5 bases from V and 6 bases from J, with 8 bases in between. This CDR3 reads CSAVGANEQFF. Here the CDR3 DNA reads TGCAGTGCTGTGGGGGCCAATGAGCAGTTCTTC.

The CDR3 sequence: CASSGGLRQTRSYGYTF. DNA for the CDR3: TGTGCCAGCAGTGGGGGCCTGAGGCAGACTCGGTCCTATGGCTACACCTTC. This chain links TRBV6-1 with TRBJ1-2; D is perhaps TRBD1 (5 bases). There are 17 residues in the CDR3. V lost 4 bases to trimming and J lost 4 bases, with 22 bases between them. In germline, CDR1 is MNHNS, CDR2 SASEGT.

V gene TRBV6-5 combines with J gene TRBJ1-1; 8 bases align to TRBD1. V lost 0 bases, J lost 5 bases, and 2 bases stayed unmatched. The CDR3 spans 14 residues. Germline V gene data show CDR1 as MNHEY and CDR2 as SVGAGI. The CDR3, as DNA: TGTGCCAGCAGTTACTCGACAGGGGAGACTGAAGCTTTCTTT. It codes for CASSYSTGETEAFF.

The chain links TRBV30 to TRBJ2-1, with 7 nucleotides matching TRBD1. The V gene's germline CDR1 is GTSNPN and CDR2 SVGIG (reference sequence). The CDR3 loop spans 15 amino acids. With 2 bases clipped from V and 5 bases from J, the junction kept 9 bases outside the gene matches. The CDR3 DNA is TGTGCCTGGAGTTTGCCGGGACAGAAAAACAATGAGCAGTTCTTC. Its translation: CAWSLPGQKNNEQFF.